This TCR beta chain appears in the sequencing data of a study of T cells expressing NK-cell markers. Study as a whole: The eight sequenced donors comprised seven who were HCMV-seropositive and one who was seronegative.

The CDR3 covers 14 residues. Per the germline V gene, CDR1 is DFQATT and CDR2 is SNEGSKA (reference sequence). TCRdb re-called the 5' RACE reads; one entry per CDR3 protein, DNA not given. This repertoire includes approximately 550,000 distinct CDR3 sequences. The chain links TRBV20-1 to TRBJ2-1; the D call from TCRdb, TRBD1, cannot be confirmed without DNA. The sample was blood T cells: a sorted CD56 or NKG2C T cell subset, CD4+ or CD8+ T cells, or bulk PBMC T cells (not recorded which). The TCR originated in a man younger than 30 in good health. The CDR3 loop reads CSARDPQGNNEQFF.